A selection of T cell receptor beta chains follows, all from one sample in a study of CD8+ T cells in alopecia areata. Some clones are missing from TCRdb's copy, which holds only in-frame ones; the method was immunoSEQ multiplex PCR. The sample holds 150,000 to 200,000 clones, less than 65% seen once. The specimen was CD4+ T cells sorted from blood, collected at week 24, from a patient treated with tofacitinib. The receptors were sampled from a human donor with alopecia areata. Each CDR3 is given with its conserved first and last residue. The D gene is left open where the match is weak. Clone size is given for some rows only: seen once, a few or many times, or a class if the clone is expanded.

abundance,j_gene,d_gene,v_gene,CDR3aa,CDR3nt
NA,TRBJ1-2,TRBD1,TRBV4-2,CASSQDPGTEYGYTF,TGTGCCAGCAGCCAAGACCCCGGGACAGAATATGGCTACACCTTC
NA,TRBJ1-2,NA,TRBV2,CASSEARGIGYTF,TGTGCCAGCAGTGAAGCGCGAGGGATTGGCTACACCTTC
few,TRBJ2-5,TRBD1,TRBV15,CATESGTGREAQYF,TGTGCCACCGAATCGGGGACAGGGAGGGAGGCCCAGTACTTC
NA,TRBJ2-7,NA,TRBV7-2,CASSLQGFGEQYF,TGTGCCAGCAGCTTACAGGGCTTTGGCGAGCAGTACTTC
few,TRBJ2-1,NA,TRBV7-8,CASSDRPAGGGYNEQFF,TGTGCCAGCAGCGACCGCCCAGCAGGGGGGGGTTACAATGAGCAGTTCTTC
NA,TRBJ2-7,NA,TRBV14,CASSPPLATYEQYF,TGTGCCAGCTCACCCCCCCTAGCAACCTACGAGCAGTACTTC
NA,TRBJ1-1,NA,TRBV13,CASSPSEEKTEAFF,TGTGCCAGCAGCCCGAGTGAGGAGAAGACTGAAGCTTTCTTT
few,TRBJ1-5,NA,TRBV20-1,CSANMDAAQHF,TGCAGTGCTAACATGGACGCGGCCCAGCATTTT
NA,TRBJ2-3,NA,TRBV29-1,CSVQFWRGPTDTQYF,TGCAGCGTTCAATTTTGGCGGGGGCCCACAGATACGCAGTATTTT
NA,TRBJ1-2,NA,TRBV14,CASSHSVEENYGYTF,TGTGCCAGCAGCCACTCGGTGGAGGAAAACTATGGCTACACCTTC
few,TRBJ2-3,NA,TRBV29-1,CSVTGPSADTQYF,TGCAGCGTAACAGGTCCCTCCGCAGATACGCAGTATTTT
NA,TRBJ2-2,TRBD1,TRBV29-1,CSVGTGGAGGELFF,TGCAGCGTTGGGACAGGGGGCGCCGGCGGGGAGCTGTTTTTT
few,TRBJ2-2,NA,TRBV7-3,CATRGGPANTGELFF,TGTGCCACCCGAGGCGGACCCGCTAACACCGGGGAGCTGTTTTTT
NA,TRBJ2-7,TRBD2,TRBV18,CASSQSGTPYEQYF,TGTGCCAGCTCACAAAGCGGGACCCCCTACGAGCAGTACTTC
NA,TRBJ2-2,NA,TRBV29-1,CSVGSLFNTGELFF,TGCAGCGTTGGGTCTCTCTTTAACACCGGGGAGCTGTTTTTT
NA,TRBJ2-5,NA,TRBV2,CASWDTTQETQYF,TGTGCCAGTTGGGACACCACCCAAGAGACCCAGTACTTC
once,TRBJ1-1,TRBD1,TRBV29-1,CSVDGTVNTEAFF,TGCAGCGTTGACGGGACAGTTAACACTGAAGCTTTCTTT
NA,TRBJ1-1,NA,TRBV30,CAWSRTVGGTEAFF,TGTGCCTGGAGCAGAACCGTTGGGGGCACTGAAGCTTTCTTT
NA,TRBJ2-1,NA,TRBV11-2,CASSSGQISSYNEQFF,TGTGCCAGCAGCTCCGGACAGATAAGCTCCTACAATGAGCAGTTCTTC
NA,TRBJ2-2,NA,TRBV2,CASSLDTGELFF,TGTGCCAGCAGTCTGGATACCGGGGAGCTGTTTTTT
NA,TRBJ2-2,NA,TRBV6-5,CASSSLSIGELFF,TGTGCCAGCAGTTCCCTGAGCATCGGGGAGCTGTTTTTT
NA,TRBJ2-2,NA,TRBV11-2,CASSLVAGVNTGELFF,TGTGCCAGCAGCTTAGTTGCAGGGGTGAACACCGGGGAGCTGTTTTTT
NA,TRBJ1-4,TRBD1,TRBV28,CASRARQGSREKLFF,TGTGCCAGCAGGGCCCGACAGGGGAGTAGAGAAAAACTGTTTTTT
NA,TRBJ1-5,NA,TRBV30,CAWSKSNQPQHF,TGTGCCTGGAGCAAGAGCAATCAGCCCCAGCATTTT
few,TRBJ2-1,NA,TRBV7-2,CASSLVGGEQFF,TGTGCCAGCAGCTTAGTCGGGGGAGAGCAGTTCTTC
NA,TRBJ2-5,NA,TRBV20-1,CSASDPETQYF,TGCAGTGCTAGTGACCCGGAGACCCAGTACTTC
NA,TRBJ1-2,NA,TRBV9,CASSVSDNYGYTF,TGTGCCAGCAGCGTATCTGACAACTATGGCTACACCTTC
few,TRBJ1-4,TRBD1,TRBV7-2,CASSLNRGPPNEKLFF,TGTGCCAGCAGCCTAAACAGGGGGCCACCTAATGAAAAACTGTTTTTT
few,TRBJ2-1,NA,TRBV12-5,CASGLGRAPNEQFF,TGTGCTAGTGGTTTGGGCAGGGCGCCCAATGAGCAGTTCTTC
NA,TRBJ2-5,TRBD1,TRBV19,CASSSGQGGRQYF,TGTGCCAGTAGTTCGGGACAGGGAGGCCGCCAGTACTTC
NA,TRBJ2-7,NA,TRBV6-6,CASSYSGQGSYEQYF,TGTGCCAGCAGTTACTCGGGCCAGGGGTCCTACGAGCAGTACTTC